The source of this TCR beta chain is a study of blood T cell repertoires in COVID-19. How the authors handled the data: The assay estimated nucleated cells by amplifying reference gene primers. Produced via immunoSEQ multiplex PCR; TCRdb's table is partial and in-frame only. V, J and clone size are taken as reported in that table, and D and trimming were inferred from the DNA itself. This sample yields about 200,000 clones, of which roughly 91% are seen a single time; around 3.7% belongs to the top ten. This CDR3 comprises 15 residues. Trimming removed 7 bases from V and 4 bases from J; junction bases left unmatched: 6. The germline V gene has CDR1 SNHLY and CDR2 FYNNEI.

This receptor was obtained from a woman in her 30s with acute COVID-19. The gene calls are TRBV2 and TRBJ2-2, with 10 nucleotides matching TRBD2. Sequenced sample: PBMCs or T cells enriched from blood (not recorded which). CDR3: CASTTSGVPTGELFF. In nucleotides, the CDR3 is TGTGCCAGCACCACTAGCGGGGTCCCCACCGGGGAGCTGTTTTTT.